A selection of T cell receptor beta chains follows, all from one sample in a study of blood T cell repertoires in COVID-19. The protocol was immunoSEQ multiplex PCR, while the TCRdb copy is restricted to in-frame clones and leaves out a portion. In the table there are 150,000 to 180,000 clones, roughly four fifths of which are singletons. Sequencing was performed on peripheral blood. The receptor source for this set is a woman aged 60-70 years with acute or convalescent COVID-19. CDR3s include the opening cysteine and the closing phenylalanine or tryptophan. A D gene is named only where the DNA matches it firmly. Size is omitted from some rows. Given values are once, few, many or a class for expanded clones.

CDR3 protein: CASRKRGEETQYF
CDR3 DNA: TGTGCCAGCAGAAAGCGGGGGGAAGAGACCCAGTACTTC
D gene: TRBD2
V gene: TRBV27
clone size: NA
J gene: TRBJ2-5
CDR3 length: 13

CDR3 protein: CASSLAEAGAWWDTQYF
CDR3 DNA: TGTGCCAGCAGCTTAGCGGAAGCGGGGGCCTGGTGGGATACGCAGTATTTT
D gene: TRBD2
V gene: TRBV7-2
clone size: NA
J gene: TRBJ2-3
CDR3 length: 17

CDR3 protein: CASSLAPGGQTNTEAFF
CDR3 DNA: TGCGCCAGCAGCTTGGCCCCTGGTGGACAGACGAACACTGAAGCTTTCTTT
D gene: NA
V gene: TRBV5-1
clone size: NA
J gene: TRBJ1-1
CDR3 length: 17

CDR3 protein: CATMQQVTDHYGYTF
CDR3 DNA: TGTGCCACCATGCAACAGGTCACAGATCACTATGGCTACACCTTC
D gene: NA
V gene: TRBV6-5
clone size: NA
J gene: TRBJ1-2
CDR3 length: 15

CDR3 protein: CASTAGTTDTGELFF
CDR3 DNA: TGTGCCAGTACCGCCGGGACTACTGACACCGGGGAGCTGTTTTTT
D gene: TRBD2
V gene: TRBV19
clone size: NA
J gene: TRBJ2-2
CDR3 length: 15

CDR3 protein: CASRGGDLVLNF
CDR3 DNA: TGTGCCAGCCGCGGGGGGGACTTAGTATTGAATTTT
D gene: NA
V gene: TRBV12-3/TRBV12-4
clone size: NA
J gene: TRBJ1-5
CDR3 length: 12

CDR3 protein: CASSQRGLAGGQETQYF
CDR3 DNA: TGTGCCAGCAGTCAGAGAGGACTAGCGGGGGGCCAAGAGACCCAGTACTTC
D gene: TRBD2
V gene: TRBV6-2/TRBV6-3
clone size: NA
J gene: TRBJ2-5
CDR3 length: 17

CDR3 protein: CASSLLVGGRPYGYTF
CDR3 DNA: TGTGCCAGCAGTTTATTAGTCGGGGGACGGCCCTATGGCTACACCTTC
D gene: NA
V gene: TRBV27
clone size: NA
J gene: TRBJ1-2
CDR3 length: 16

CDR3 protein: CASSYGHSSYEQYF
CDR3 DNA: TGTGCCAGCAGCTATGGGCACAGCTCCTACGAGCAGTACTTC
D gene: NA
V gene: TRBV7-2
clone size: few
J gene: TRBJ2-7
CDR3 length: 14

CDR3 protein: CASSLVGGLGNTIYF
CDR3 DNA: TGTGCCAGCAGCTTAGTCGGGGGGCTAGGAAACACCATATATTTT
D gene: NA
V gene: TRBV7-2
clone size: NA
J gene: TRBJ1-3
CDR3 length: 15

CDR3 protein: CASSQGQGNEKLFF
CDR3 DNA: TGCGCCAGCAGCCAGGGACAGGGAAATGAAAAACTGTTTTTT
D gene: TRBD1
V gene: TRBV5-1
clone size: few
J gene: TRBJ1-4
CDR3 length: 14

CDR3 protein: CASSHRQGANYGYTF
CDR3 DNA: TGTGCCAGCAGTCACCGACAGGGAGCTAACTATGGCTACACCTTC
D gene: TRBD1
V gene: TRBV2
clone size: NA
J gene: TRBJ1-2
CDR3 length: 15

CDR3 protein: CASSLSPSSHEQFF
CDR3 DNA: TGTGCCAGCAGCTTAAGTCCCTCTAGCCATGAGCAGTTCTTC
D gene: NA
V gene: TRBV7-3
clone size: few
J gene: TRBJ2-1
CDR3 length: 14

CDR3 protein: CASSLHRGYEQYF
CDR3 DNA: TGTGCCAGCAGTTTGCATCGGGGCTACGAGCAGTACTTC
D gene: NA
V gene: TRBV27
clone size: NA
J gene: TRBJ2-7
CDR3 length: 13

CDR3 protein: CASSRTATNSPLHF
CDR3 DNA: TGTGCCAGCAGCAGGACAGCGACCAATTCACCCCTCCACTTT
D gene: NA
V gene: TRBV21-1
clone size: NA
J gene: TRBJ1-6
CDR3 length: 14

CDR3 protein: CASSVSILLNTGELFF
CDR3 DNA: TGTGCCAGCAGTGTCTCTATCCTACTGAACACCGGGGAGCTGTTTTTT
D gene: NA
V gene: TRBV6-1
clone size: NA
J gene: TRBJ2-2
CDR3 length: 16

CDR3 protein: CASSFLSGNTIYF
CDR3 DNA: TGTGCCAGCAGCTTTCTCTCTGGAAACACCATATATTTT
D gene: NA
V gene: TRBV11-2
clone size: NA
J gene: TRBJ1-3
CDR3 length: 13

CDR3 protein: CASSQEGRGLGSPLHF
CDR3 DNA: TGCGCCAGCAGCCAAGAAGGGAGGGGTTTGGGATCACCCCTCCACTTT
D gene: NA
V gene: TRBV4-1
clone size: NA
J gene: TRBJ1-6
CDR3 length: 16

CDR3 protein: CASSLLAGGTDTQYF
CDR3 DNA: TGTGCCAGCAGCTTACTAGCGGGGGGCACAGATACGCAGTATTTT
D gene: TRBD2
V gene: TRBV7-3
clone size: NA
J gene: TRBJ2-3
CDR3 length: 15

CDR3 protein: CASRIDRSANYGYTF
CDR3 DNA: TGTGCCAGCAGGATCGACAGGTCAGCTAACTATGGCTACACCTTC
D gene: NA
V gene: TRBV6-6
clone size: NA
J gene: TRBJ1-2
CDR3 length: 15

CDR3 protein: CASSIGDPFLNEQFF
CDR3 DNA: TGTGCCAGTAGTATCGGGGATCCGTTCCTCAATGAGCAGTTCTTC
D gene: NA
V gene: TRBV19
clone size: NA
J gene: TRBJ2-1
CDR3 length: 15

CDR3 protein: CAITGGSYNEQFF
CDR3 DNA: TGTGCCATTACAGGGGGTTCCTACAATGAGCAGTTCTTC
D gene: TRBD1
V gene: TRBV6-5
clone size: NA
J gene: TRBJ2-1
CDR3 length: 13

CDR3 protein: CASSSGGRPYNEQFF
CDR3 DNA: TGTGCCAGCAGTTCGGGGGGAAGACCCTACAATGAGCAGTTCTTC
D gene: TRBD2
V gene: TRBV5-8
clone size: NA
J gene: TRBJ2-1
CDR3 length: 15

CDR3 protein: CASSILAGGLHEQFF
CDR3 DNA: TGTGCCAGCAGCATTCTAGCGGGGGGGCTTCATGAGCAGTTCTTC
D gene: TRBD2
V gene: TRBV7-2
clone size: NA
J gene: TRBJ2-1
CDR3 length: 15

CDR3 protein: CATSGQGLNTEAFF
CDR3 DNA: TGTGCCACCAGCGGACAGGGGTTGAACACTGAAGCTTTCTTT
D gene: TRBD1
V gene: TRBV15
clone size: NA
J gene: TRBJ1-1
CDR3 length: 14

CDR3 protein: CASSFRDIQNGYTF
CDR3 DNA: TGTGCCAGCAGCTTCCGGGACATTCAGAACGGCTACACCTTC
D gene: NA
V gene: TRBV11-1
clone size: few
J gene: TRBJ1-2
CDR3 length: 14

CDR3 protein: CATSRGTSYTDTQYF
CDR3 DNA: TGTGCCACCAGCAGAGGGACTAGCTATACAGATACGCAGTATTTT
D gene: TRBD2
V gene: TRBV15
clone size: NA
J gene: TRBJ2-3
CDR3 length: 15

CDR3 protein: CASSISSFRTEAFF
CDR3 DNA: TGTGCCAGCAGTATATCCTCTTTCCGGACTGAAGCTTTCTTT
D gene: NA
V gene: TRBV6-5
clone size: once
J gene: TRBJ1-1
CDR3 length: 14

CDR3 protein: CASSQDSGLRETQYF
CDR3 DNA: TGCGCCAGCAGCCAAGATTCAGGCCTTCGAGAGACCCAGTACTTC
D gene: NA
V gene: TRBV4-1
clone size: NA
J gene: TRBJ2-5
CDR3 length: 15

CDR3 protein: CASSPTLAGGGYTF
CDR3 DNA: TGTGCCAGTAGTCCGACCCTAGCAGGAGGCGGCTACACCTTC
D gene: NA
V gene: TRBV19
clone size: NA
J gene: TRBJ1-2
CDR3 length: 14

CDR3 protein: CASRPGQGRNTEAFF
CDR3 DNA: TGTGCCAGCAGACCTGGACAGGGGAGGAACACTGAAGCTTTCTTT
D gene: TRBD1
V gene: TRBV7-2
clone size: NA
J gene: TRBJ1-1
CDR3 length: 15

CDR3 protein: CASSPPYGTGVHEQYF
CDR3 DNA: TGTGCCAGCTCACCACCGTATGGGACAGGGGTTCACGAGCAGTACTTC
D gene: TRBD1
V gene: TRBV18
clone size: NA
J gene: TRBJ2-7
CDR3 length: 16

CDR3 protein: CASSSGTGNQPQHF
CDR3 DNA: TGTGCCAGCTCGTCCGGGACAGGGAATCAGCCCCAGCATTTT
D gene: TRBD1
V gene: TRBV18
clone size: NA
J gene: TRBJ1-5
CDR3 length: 14

CDR3 protein: CASSPRLSYYEQYF
CDR3 DNA: TGTGCCAGCAGCCCCCGACTGAGTTACTACGAGCAGTACTTC
D gene: NA
V gene: TRBV5-8
clone size: NA
J gene: TRBJ2-7
CDR3 length: 14

CDR3 protein: CASSPQGALYGYTF
CDR3 DNA: TGTGCCAGCAGCCCACAGGGGGCACTCTATGGCTACACCTTC
D gene: TRBD1
V gene: TRBV5-5
clone size: once
J gene: TRBJ1-2
CDR3 length: 14

CDR3 protein: CASSEFRGRAGKAFF
CDR3 DNA: TGTGCCAGCAGTGAATTTCGGGGTCGGGCGGGGAAAGCTTTCTTT
D gene: NA
V gene: TRBV2
clone size: NA
J gene: TRBJ1-1
CDR3 length: 15

CDR3 protein: CASSELPQVSNQPQHF
CDR3 DNA: TGTGCCAGCAGCGAATTACCACAGGTTAGCAATCAGCCCCAGCATTTT
D gene: NA
V gene: TRBV2
clone size: NA
J gene: TRBJ1-5
CDR3 length: 16

CDR3 protein: CASSLPSGGRYNEQFF
CDR3 DNA: TGCGCCAGCAGCTTGCCTAGCGGGGGGAGATACAATGAGCAGTTCTTC
D gene: TRBD2
V gene: TRBV5-1
clone size: NA
J gene: TRBJ2-1
CDR3 length: 16

CDR3 protein: CASSLGLSRETQYF
CDR3 DNA: TGTGCTAGCAGCTTAGGACTATCGAGGGAGACCCAGTACTTC
D gene: NA
V gene: TRBV7-7
clone size: NA
J gene: TRBJ2-5
CDR3 length: 14

CDR3 protein: CASSQVSGRGGKLFF
CDR3 DNA: TGCGCCAGCAGCCAAGTTTCTGGACGCGGGGGGAAACTGTTTTTT
D gene: NA
V gene: TRBV4-1
clone size: many
J gene: TRBJ1-4
CDR3 length: 15

CDR3 protein: CASSRNQPQHF
CDR3 DNA: TGTGCCAGCAGCCGTAATCAGCCCCAGCATTTT
D gene: NA
V gene: TRBV6-6
clone size: NA
J gene: TRBJ1-5
CDR3 length: 11